A selection of T cell receptor beta chains follows, all from one sample in a study of cytomegalovirus exposure and HLA in healthy donors. The assay was immunoSEQ multiplex PCR, and TCRdb's table has in-frame clones only and misses some. The sample includes roughly 140,000 clones, about 64% seen only once; the top ten take about 3%. The sequenced material came from PBMCs. These receptors were collected from a woman aged 25 to 39 in good health and CMV-seropositive. The CDR3 runs from the conserved cysteine through the conserved F or W. The D gene is left open where the match is weak. The listing skips clone size in some rows; elsewhere it reads once, few, many or a size class.

TGTGCCATCGGGGAACGAACAGGGAGAGATACGCAGTATTTT | CAIGERTGRDTQYF | . | TRBJ2-3 | TRBV10-3 | .
TGTGCCAGCAGCTTAGGGACGGGGGGCTACGAGCAGTACTTC | CASSLGTGGYEQYF | TRBD2 | TRBJ2-7 | TRBV5-4 | .
TGTGCCATCAGCGGGGGCACTGAAGCTTTCTTT | CAISGGTEAFF | . | TRBJ1-1 | TRBV10-3 | .
TGTGCCAGTGAAGGGGGCGGAGTAACAGATACGCAGTATTTT | CASEGGGVTDTQYF | TRBD1 | TRBJ2-3 | TRBV19 | .
TGCGCCAGCAGCTTGACGAGCAGCCTGGCACGGGTGTACACTGAAGCTTTCTTT | CASSLTSSLARVYTEAFF | . | TRBJ1-1 | TRBV5-1 | .
TGTGCCAGCAGCGTAGGAGGCGGCTCCTATGGCTACACCTTC | CASSVGGGSYGYTF | . | TRBJ1-2 | TRBV9 | .
TGCGCCAGCAGCTTCCGCCTCCGACTAGCGGGAAACACCGGGGAGCTGTTTTTT | CASSFRLRLAGNTGELFF | TRBD2 | TRBJ2-2 | TRBV5-1 | .
TGCGCCAGCAGCTTGAGTGGGGGAGGTGAGACCCAGTACTTC | CASSLSGGGETQYF | . | TRBJ2-5 | TRBV5-1 | .
TGTGCCAGCAGCCACATACGGGGTTCTATCTACAATGAGCAGTTCTTC | CASSHIRGSIYNEQFF | . | TRBJ2-1 | TRBV11-2 | .
TGTGCCAGTAGTATAGGGGGCTCTAGTTTTGAAGCTTTCTTT | CASSIGGSSFEAFF | . | TRBJ1-1 | TRBV19 | .
TGTGCCAGCAGCTGGGGCGGGACAGGGATGATCACTGAAGCTTTCTTT | CASSWGGTGMITEAFF | TRBD1 | TRBJ1-1 | TRBV5-4 | .
TGCGCCAGCAGCTCGAACAACAGGGGCAATCAGCCCCAGCATTTT | CASSSNNRGNQPQHF | . | TRBJ1-5 | TRBV5-1 | few
TGTGCCAGTTGGGACAGCCGAAACACCATATATTTT | CASWDSRNTIYF | TRBD1 | TRBJ1-3 | TRBV6-5 | .
TGTGCCAGCAGCTTCTCGACAGGGAACGGAAACACCATATATTTT | CASSFSTGNGNTIYF | TRBD1 | TRBJ1-3 | TRBV5-5 | few
TGTGCCAGCAGACGGCACACAGTGAACACCGGGGAGCTGTTTTTT | CASRRHTVNTGELFF | . | TRBJ2-2 | TRBV19 | few
TGTGCCAGTAGTACTAGCGGGAGTTTAGTCGGAGATACGCAGTATTTT | CASSTSGSLVGDTQYF | TRBD2 | TRBJ2-3 | TRBV19 | few
TGTGCCAGCAGTGAATCGACAGGGGGCTACGAGCAGTACTTC | CASSESTGGYEQYF | TRBD1 | TRBJ2-7 | TRBV2 | .
TGTGCCAGCAGCCAAGAACTAGCGGGTCCCCGATTCGCCAATGAGCAGTTCTTC | CASSQELAGPRFANEQFF | TRBD2 | TRBJ2-1 | TRBV4-2 | .
TGTGCCAGCAGCTTGGCGGGGAGCGAAACTAATGAAAAACTGTTTTTT | CASSLAGSETNEKLFF | . | TRBJ1-4 | TRBV5-5 | .
TGTGCCAGTAGTATAACAGGAACTAATGAAAAACTGTTTTTT | CASSITGTNEKLFF | . | TRBJ1-4 | TRBV19 | .
TGTGCCAGCAGCTTTATGGGGGCCACTGAAGCTTTCTTT | CASSFMGATEAFF | . | TRBJ1-1 | TRBV7-9 | few
TGTGCCAGCAGCTTCCTGACAGGGGGACCCGGGGAGCTGTTTTTT | CASSFLTGGPGELFF | TRBD1 | TRBJ2-2 | TRBV7-9 | .
TGCACCAGCAGCCTTCAGGGGGATGGCAATCAGCCCCAGCATTTT | CTSSLQGDGNQPQHF | . | TRBJ1-5 | TRBV1 | .
TGTGCCTGGAGTGGGGACAGGGGGCACGAGCAGTACTTC | CAWSGDRGHEQYF | TRBD1 | TRBJ2-7 | TRBV30 | .
TGTGCCAGCAGTTACTCGGGCAGGGCCACTAACTATGGCTACACCTTC | CASSYSGRATNYGYTF | . | TRBJ1-2 | TRBV6-5 | .
TGTGCCAGCAGTGAAGACTGGGGCAAATCCTACGAGCAGTACTTC | CASSEDWGKSYEQYF | . | TRBJ2-7 | TRBV6-1 | .
TGCGCCAGCAGCTTGGCAGTGGGGACGGGAGATTATGGCTACACCTTC | CASSLAVGTGDYGYTF | . | TRBJ1-2 | TRBV5-1 | once
TGTGCCAGCAGTGTCAGTAATGAGCAGTTCTTC | CASSVSNEQFF | . | TRBJ2-1 | TRBV2 | few
TGTGCCAGCAGTTTATTTTCAGTTCTCGGGACAGAGAGCTACGAGCAGTACTTC | CASSLFSVLGTESYEQYF | TRBD1 | TRBJ2-7 | TRBV27 | few
TGTGCCAGCAGCTTTTCGGGAGCGGCCTACGAGCAGTACTTC | CASSFSGAAYEQYF | . | TRBJ2-7 | TRBV7-2 | .
TGTGCCAGCAGCCGACTCGTCTTGAACTATGGCTACACCTTC | CASSRLVLNYGYTF | . | TRBJ1-2 | TRBV13 | .
TGTGCCAGCAGCTTTTCCTCGACTGCGCCCACCTACAATGAGCAGTTCTTC | CASSFSSTAPTYNEQFF | . | TRBJ2-1 | TRBV7-9 | .
TGTGCCAGCAGTGAAGAAGGGGGGGGGCTGGATACGCAGTATTTT | CASSEEGGGLDTQYF | . | TRBJ2-3 | TRBV6-1 | few
TGTGCCAGCAGCCGCGGGGGCGACAATCGGCCCCAGCATTTT | CASSRGGDNRPQHF | . | TRBJ1-5 | TRBV5-4 | .
TGTGCCAGCAGCGCAAGGGGGACTAGCGGCTACAATGAGCAGTTCTTC | CASSARGTSGYNEQFF | TRBD2 | TRBJ2-1 | TRBV9 | .
TGTGCCAGCAGTGAGATAGCGGGAGGAATATTCACAGATACGCAGTATTTT | CASSEIAGGIFTDTQYF | TRBD2 | TRBJ2-3 | TRBV2 | .
TGCGCCAGCGCCTGGGAGATGAACACTGAAGCTTTCTTT | CASAWEMNTEAFF | . | TRBJ1-1 | TRBV10-2 | once
TGTGCCAGCAGCTCATGGGGGGGCGGGGCCAATGAGCAGTTCTTC | CASSSWGGGANEQFF | . | TRBJ2-1 | TRBV5-4 | .
TGTGCCAGCTCGCCGGGAGGAGGTTCGGATGAAAAACTGTTTTTT | CASSPGGGSDEKLFF | . | TRBJ1-4 | TRBV18 | .
TGTGCCAGCAGCCAACTACAGGGGGGGGGCTCCGATGAGCAGTTCTTC | CASSQLQGGGSDEQFF | . | TRBJ2-1 | TRBV4-1 | .
TGCGCCAGCAATACTGGACAGGGTCAGGCCTATAATTCACCCCTCCACTTT | CASNTGQGQAYNSPLHF | TRBD1 | TRBJ1-6 | TRBV4-1 | .
TGTGCCACACTACGGACAGGGACTTCCTACGAGCAGTACTTC | CATLRTGTSYEQYF | TRBD1 | TRBJ2-7 | TRBV6-6 | few
TGTGCCAGCAGCTCGACTAGCGGGAGTACCTACGAGCAGTACTTC | CASSSTSGSTYEQYF | TRBD2 | TRBJ2-7 | TRBV5-4 | .
TGCGCCAGCAGTGAGTCAGGACAGAGGGCTGAAGCTTTCTTT | CASSESGQRAEAFF | . | TRBJ1-1 | TRBV10-2 | .
TGTGCCAGCTCACCAAGGACAGGGCTAGGCTACACCTTC | CASSPRTGLGYTF | TRBD1 | TRBJ1-2 | TRBV18 | .
TGCGCCAGCAGCCAAGCTATTCTGGCCCGGGGGTTGCCCCAGCATTTT | CASSQAILARGLPQHF | . | TRBJ1-5 | TRBV4-1 | .
TGTGCCAGCAGCCCGACAGGACGGGGTAATGAAAAACTGTTTTTT | CASSPTGRGNEKLFF | . | TRBJ1-4 | TRBV28 | .
TGCAGCGTTGAAACGCAGGGTTCTGAAGCTTTCTTT | CSVETQGSEAFF | . | TRBJ1-1 | TRBV29-1 | .
TGCGCCAGCAGCTGGGACAGTAATCAGCCCCAGCATTTT | CASSWDSNQPQHF | TRBD1 | TRBJ1-5 | TRBV5-1 | .
TGCGCCAGCAGTGAGTCGGGACAGGGGCGCGCTTTCTTT | CASSESGQGRAFF | TRBD1 | TRBJ1-1 | TRBV10-1 | .
TGCGCCAGCAGCCAATTAGGGGGGGCCAAGGGGCAGTTCTTC | CASSQLGGAKGQFF | . | TRBJ2-1 | TRBV4-1 | .
TGCGCCAGCAGCCGCGGGTCGGCCGGAGGTACGCAGTATTTT | CASSRGSAGGTQYF | . | TRBJ2-3 | TRBV10-1 | .
TGTGCCAGCAGCTTCTCTATCACCTACGAGCAGTACTTC | CASSFSITYEQYF | . | TRBJ2-7 | TRBV5-5 | .
TGTGCCACCAGCAGGGGGGGACCACCGGGCCACGAGCAGTACTTC | CATSRGGPPGHEQYF | . | TRBJ2-7 | TRBV15 | few
TGTGCCAGCAGCACTACGCCTAGTTTTGATTCCGAGCAGTACTTC | CASSTTPSFDSEQYF | . | TRBJ2-7 | TRBV7-6 | .